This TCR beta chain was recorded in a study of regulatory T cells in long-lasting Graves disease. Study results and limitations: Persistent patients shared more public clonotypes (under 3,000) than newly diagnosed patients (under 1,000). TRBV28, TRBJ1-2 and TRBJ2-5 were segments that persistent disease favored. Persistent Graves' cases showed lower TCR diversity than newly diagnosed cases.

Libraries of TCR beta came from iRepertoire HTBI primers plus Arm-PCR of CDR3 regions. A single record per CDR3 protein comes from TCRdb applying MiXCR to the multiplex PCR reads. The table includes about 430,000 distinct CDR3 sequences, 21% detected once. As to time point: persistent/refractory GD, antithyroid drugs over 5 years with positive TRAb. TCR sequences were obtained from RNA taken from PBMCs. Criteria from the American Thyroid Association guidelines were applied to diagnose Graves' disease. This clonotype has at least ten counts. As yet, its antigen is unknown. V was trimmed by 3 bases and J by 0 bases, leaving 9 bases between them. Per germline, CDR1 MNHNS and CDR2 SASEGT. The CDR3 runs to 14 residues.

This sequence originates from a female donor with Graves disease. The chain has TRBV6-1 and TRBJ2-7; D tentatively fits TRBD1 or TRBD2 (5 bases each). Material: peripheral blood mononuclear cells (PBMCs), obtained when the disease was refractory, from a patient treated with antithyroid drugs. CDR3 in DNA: TGTGCCAGCAGTGAGAGGGGAGTCTCCTACGAGCAGTACTTC. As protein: CASSERGVSYEQYF.